A selection of T cell receptor beta chains follows, all from one sample in a study of vaccination and CD4 T cells after COVID-19. TCRdb re-derived calls from the PCR reads in MiXCR, one entry per CDR3 protein. The repertoire holds roughly 8,000 distinct CDR3 sequences, with about 50% as singletons. Antigens of these TCRs are unknown. Sequenced: CD4+ T cells from blood, cultured in vitro. The receptors here all came from a human donor who had recovered from COVID-19. Each CDR3 is given with its conserved first and last residue. D genes are given only for firm matches. A clone size is listed for some rows: how often the clone was seen (once, few, many), or a class if it is expanded.

V	D	size	J	CDR3	DNA
TRBV6-1	TRBD1	few	TRBJ1-2	CASSAPQGTGVYGYTF	TGTGCCAGCAGTGCCCCGCAGGGGACAGGCGTCTATGGCTACACCTTC
TRBV24-1	.	.	TRBJ2-3	CATSNPTGPDTQYF	TGTGCCACCAGCAACCCGACAGGTCCAGATACGCAGTATTTT
TRBV20-1	TRBD1	few	TRBJ1-5	CSAKEQGSQPQHF	TGCAGTGCTAAAGAACAGGGGTCCCAGCCCCAGCATTTT
TRBV11-2	.	few	TRBJ1-2	CASSLGSGALGYTF	TGTGCCAGCAGCTTAGGATCGGGGGCGCTTGGCTACACCTTC
TRBV7-2	TRBD1	.	TRBJ1-2	CASTNLQGAVGYTF	TGTGCCAGCACCAACTTACAGGGGGCGGTTGGCTACACCTTC
TRBV5-6	TRBD1	.	TRBJ1-5	CASSFRQGDQPQHF	TGTGCCAGCAGCTTCAGGCAGGGGGATCAGCCCCAGCATTTT
TRBV15	.	few	TRBJ1-1	CATSREGGPNTEAFF	TGTGCCACCAGCAGAGAAGGTGGTCCGAACACTGAAGCTTTCTTT
TRBV20-1	.	.	TRBJ2-1	CSANQWDVYNEQFF	TGCAGTGCTAATCAGTGGGACGTCTACAATGAGCAGTTCTTC
TRBV2	TRBD1	.	TRBJ1-5	CASMGQGRNQPQHF	TGTGCCAGCATGGGACAGGGGCGAAATCAGCCCCAGCATTTT
TRBV20-1	.	few	TRBJ1-5	CSARGGGQPQHF	TGCAGTGCTAGAGGGGGAGGTCAGCCCCAGCATTTT
TRBV6-2/TRBV6-3	.	.	TRBJ1-6	CASSYSFGDSPLHF	TGTGCCAGCAGTTACTCGTTCGGGGATTCACCCCTCCACTTT
TRBV6-1	.	few	TRBJ1-2	CASSTRGRNYGYTF	TGTGCCAGCAGCACGAGGGGACGTAACTATGGCTACACCTTC
TRBV7-2	.	.	TRBJ1-2	CASSLADRFYGYTF	TGTGCCAGCAGCTTGGCCGACAGGTTCTATGGCTACACCTTC
TRBV12-3/TRBV12-4	TRBD1	.	TRBJ1-1	CASKKGQGSEAFF	TGTGCCAGCAAGAAGGGACAGGGCTCTGAAGCTTTCTTT
TRBV10-2	.	.	TRBJ1-5	CASSSAAGGNQPQHF	TGCGCCAGCAGCTCCGCGGCGGGCGGCAATCAGCCCCAGCATTTT
TRBV30	.	few	TRBJ1-5	CAWSVGRSNQPQHF	TGTGCCTGGAGTGTTGGTCGGAGCAATCAGCCCCAGCATTTT
TRBV20-1	TRBD1	.	TRBJ1-2	CSARAGGYGYTF	TGCAGTGCTAGAGCAGGGGGGTATGGCTACACCTTC
TRBV7-3	TRBD2	few	TRBJ2-1	CASSPPPSGGANEQFF	TGTGCCAGCAGCCCACCTCCCAGCGGGGGGGCGAATGAGCAGTTCTTC
TRBV7-2	.	.	TRBJ2-3	CASRGAGTDTQYF	TGTGCCAGCCGGGGTGCGGGCACAGATACGCAGTATTTT
TRBV7-9	.	.	TRBJ2-5	CASSLVGSGPATQYF	TGTGCCAGCAGCTTAGTGGGGTCGGGGCCCGCGACCCAGTACTTC
TRBV20-1	TRBD2	.	TRBJ2-1	CSAAQTSGGVYNEQFF	TGCAGTGCTGCCCAGACTAGCGGGGGAGTGTACAATGAGCAGTTCTTC
TRBV6-1	TRBD1	few	TRBJ1-2	CASSLEQGNYGYTF	TGTGCCAGCAGTCTCGAACAGGGGAACTATGGCTACACCTTC
TRBV7-3	TRBD1	few	TRBJ2-1	CASSPIRDSRYNEQFF	TGTGCCAGCAGCCCAATCCGGGACAGTAGATACAATGAGCAGTTCTTC
TRBV12-3/TRBV12-4	.	.	TRBJ1-1	CASSLTENTEAFF	TGTGCCAGCAGCTTGACAGAGAACACTGAAGCTTTCTTT
TRBV9	TRBD1	.	TRBJ1-2	CASRGVRDRGGYTF	TGTGCCAGCAGGGGAGTTAGGGACAGGGGTGGCTACACCTTC
TRBV2	.	.	TRBJ1-1	CASRAYSEAFF	TGTGCCAGCAGGGCTTATTCCGAAGCTTTCTTT
TRBV2	.	.	TRBJ2-4	CASSGGSAAKNIQYF	TGTGCCAGCAGTGGGGGGTCCGCAGCCAAAAACATTCAGTACTTC
TRBV19	TRBD1	.	TRBJ2-7	CASSPRTGNEQYF	TGTGCCAGTAGTCCCCGGACAGGGAACGAGCAGTACTTC
TRBV11-2	TRBD1	.	TRBJ1-1	CASSLGQGANTEAFF	TGTGCCAGCAGCCTGGGACAGGGGGCTAACACTGAAGCTTTCTTT
TRBV28	TRBD1	.	TRBJ2-7	CASSPGTEPYEQYF	TGTGCCAGCAGCCCCGGGACAGAACCCTACGAGCAGTACTTC
TRBV5-1	TRBD1	.	TRBJ1-2	CASSLSPGGGAGYTF	TGCGCCAGCAGCTTATCTCCGGGAGGGGGCGCTGGCTACACCTTC
TRBV24-1	TRBD1	.	TRBJ2-5	CATSDPTGPQETQYF	TGTGCCACCAGTGATCCGACAGGGCCTCAAGAGACCCAGTACTTC
TRBV12-3/TRBV12-4	TRBD1	.	TRBJ2-7	CASSYSGTGSYEQYF	TGTGCCAGCAGTTACTCCGGGACAGGCTCCTACGAGCAGTACTTC
TRBV6-5	TRBD1	.	TRBJ1-1	CASSSDRGPAFF	TGTGCCAGCAGTTCCGACAGGGGCCCCGCTTTCTTT
TRBV11-2	.	.	TRBJ1-6	CASSLSYNSPLHF	TGTGCCAGCAGCTTATCCTATAATTCACCCCTCCACTTT
TRBV7-9	TRBD2	few	TRBJ2-7	CASSSDGLAGIDEQYF	TGTGCCAGCAGCTCGGACGGACTAGCGGGAATTGACGAGCAGTACTTC
TRBV20-1	.	.	TRBJ2-7	CSARVGGSYEQYF	TGCAGTGCTAGAGTGGGTGGGAGCTACGAGCAGTACTTC
TRBV5-1	.	.	TRBJ2-7	CASSLELGYEQYF	TGCGCCAGCAGCTTGGAACTAGGCTACGAGCAGTACTTC
TRBV10-2	.	few	TRBJ1-5	CASSESGGNQPQHF	TGCGCCAGCAGTGAGTCCGGGGGCAATCAGCCCCAGCATTTT
TRBV27	.	.	TRBJ2-7	CASSFRGSSYEQYF	TGTGCCAGCAGTTTTCGGGGGAGCTCCTACGAGCAGTACTTC
TRBV7-9	.	few	TRBJ1-5	CASSLEGLGNQPQHF	TGTGCCAGCAGCTTAGAGGGGCTCGGCAATCAGCCCCAGCATTTT
TRBV4-1	.	once	TRBJ1-1	CASSLRTILNTEAFF	TGCGCCAGCAGCCTCCGGACCATTTTGAACACTGAAGCTTTCTTT
TRBV6-5	.	.	TRBJ1-6	CASSYSQGTSPLHF	TGTGCCAGCAGTTACTCCCAGGGGACTTCACCCCTCCACTTT
TRBV20-1	TRBD2	few	TRBJ2-3	CSARDWTSGRAMRDTQYF	TGCAGTGCTAGAGATTGGACTAGCGGGAGGGCCATGAGAGATACGCAGTATTTT
TRBV28	.	.	TRBJ1-5	CASSFPRAGREEPQHF	TGTGCCAGCAGTTTCCCCCGCGCAGGGAGAGAGGAGCCCCAGCATTTT
TRBV5-5	.	.	TRBJ2-5	CASSFQGRETQYF	TGTGCCAGCAGCTTCCAGGGGCGGGAGACCCAGTACTTC
TRBV6-2/TRBV6-3	TRBD2	.	TRBJ2-3	CASSLPFTLLAGPERDTQYF	TGTGCCAGCAGTTTACCTTTCACCCTACTAGCGGGTCCAGAGCGGGATACGCAGTATTTT
TRBV7-2	TRBD2	.	TRBJ2-1	CASSLSGRVDEQFF	TGTGCCAGCAGTTTAAGCGGGAGGGTAGATGAGCAGTTCTTC
TRBV6-2/TRBV6-3	.	.	TRBJ1-2	CASSYSTQEYGYTF	TGTGCCAGCAGTTACTCGACCCAAGAATATGGCTACACCTTC
TRBV20-1	.	.	TRBJ2-1	CSAEGGYNEQFF	TGCAGTGCCGAGGGAGGTTACAATGAGCAGTTCTTC
TRBV20-1	.	few	TRBJ1-5	CSARELPGGGRGNQPQHF	TGCAGTGCTAGAGAACTACCCGGAGGGGGAAGGGGCAATCAGCCCCAGCATTTT
TRBV29-1	TRBD1	once	TRBJ1-2	CSVARQGEGGWGYTF	TGCAGCGTGGCACGACAGGGCGAAGGTGGTTGGGGCTACACCTTC
TRBV30	.	.	TRBJ1-1	CAWSAGLSNTEAFF	TGTGCCTGGAGTGCAGGGTTGTCAAACACTGAAGCTTTCTTT
TRBV6-1	.	few	TRBJ2-7	CASTKSFGPDEQYF	TGTGCCAGCACAAAGTCATTTGGTCCAGACGAGCAGTACTTC